The next 32 T cell receptor beta chains were all read from a single sample in a study of vaccination effects on CD4 cells after COVID-19. Method: immunoSEQ multiplex PCR; TCRdb's copy keeps in-frame clones and lacks some. Of about 58,000 clones in the sample, about 74% were seen once. These receptors lack a known antigen. Following a roughly 11-day culture, CD4+ T cells were purified. Specimen: CD4+ T cells from PBMCs cultured without peptide, collected before COVID-19 vaccination. These receptors originate from a human donor who received a COVID-19 vaccine.

This chain joins TRBV10-2 and TRBJ2-7, with 7 bases identical to TRBD2. The CDR3 is 14 amino acids. V was clipped by 6 bases and J by 2 bases; unmatched bases: 7. The V gene's germline CDR1 is WSHSY and CDR2 SAAADI. The CDR3 sequence: CASSARGETYEQYV. The CDR3 DNA is TGCGCCAGCAGCGCCCGGGGGGAAACCTACGAGCAGTACGTC.

The chain links TRBV4-3 to TRBJ1-2, with a tentative D call TRBD1 (5 bases). V shed 8 bases and J shed 2 bases, with 12 bases lying between them. The CDR3 is 13 residues long. Germline values: CDR1 LGHNA, CDR2 YSLEER. CDR3 in amino acids: CASSFGDNYGYTF. CDR3 sequence (DNA): TGCGCCAGCTCATTCGGGGACAACTATGGCTACACCTTC.

This clone was observed once. The J gene is TRBJ2-6, the V gene TRBV10-2, with 7 bases lining up with TRBD1. CDR3 length equals 17 residues. Germline loops: CDR1 WSHSY, CDR2 SAAADI. V shed 7 bases and J 0 bases; nucleotides not matched to a gene: 9. The CDR3 region is CASKRQGDYSGANVLTF. The CDR3 nucleotides read TGCGCCAGCAAGCGACAGGGTGATTACTCTGGGGCCAACGTCCTGACTTTC.

This chain links TRBV10-3 with TRBJ1-2, with D perhaps matching TRBD1 (5 bases). This CDR3 spans 13 amino acids. The germline V and J ends were trimmed by 1 base and 8 bases, with 11 bases remaining between them. Germline assignment: CDR1 ENHRY and CDR2 SYGVKD. The CDR3 protein is CAISEWGSRGYTF. The CDR3, as DNA: TGTGCCATCAGTGAGTGGGGGAGTAGGGGCTACACCTTC.

The chain is built from TRBV19 and TRBJ1-4, with D tentatively TRBD1 (6 bases). Between the trimmed V and J ends, which lost 6 bases and 8 bases, there was a span of 16 bases. Germline assignment: CDR1 LNHDA and CDR2 SQIVND (reference sequence). The CDR3 totals 14 residues. Here the CDR3 DNA reads TGTGCCAGTAGCGACCGGGACATTGGGGAAAAACTGTTTTTT. Translation: CASSDRDIGEKLFF.

This clone has more than one count but fewer than ten. The rearrangement links TRBV29-1 to TRBJ1-4; 8 nucleotides line up with TRBD1. The length of the CDR3 is 14 residues. Germline CDR1 and CDR2: SQVTM and ANQGSEA. V shed 6 bases and J 1 base; nucleotides not matched to a gene: 4. CDR3 region: CSVADRGTNEKLFF. The CDR3 nucleotides read TGCAGCGTAGCCGACAGGGGAACTAATGAAAAACTGTTTTTT. Together with reference TRBV29-1 and TRBJ1-4, the CDR3 gives the full variable domain: SAVISQKPSRDICQRGTSLTIQCQVDSQVTMMFWYRQQPGQSLTLIATANQGSEATYESGFVIDKFPISRPNLTFSTLTVSNMSPEDSSIYLCSVADRGTNEKLFFGSGTQLSVL.

The gene calls are TRBV19 and TRBJ2-2; D might be TRBD1 or TRBD2, each matching 5 bases. The length of the CDR3 is 17 residues. V shed 7 bases and J shed 0 bases, with 18 bases lying between them. Per germline, CDR1 LNHDA and CDR2 SQIVND (reference sequence). The CDR3: CASIPSWGSTNTGELFF. CDR3 in DNA: TGTGCCAGTATACCCTCGTGGGGGTCAACGAACACCGGGGAGCTGTTTTTT.

The chain couples TRBV4-1 to TRBJ1-5; TRBD1 matches 9 bases. CDR3 size: 15 residues. With V trimmed by 5 bases and J by 7 bases, 9 bases remained unmatched. The germline V gene has CDR1 MGHRA and CDR2 YSYEKL. The CDR3 nucleotides read TGCGCCAGCAGCACACACCGGGACAGGGACCAGCCCCAGCATTTT. Translation gives CASSTHRDRDQPQHF.

The gene calls are TRBV9 and TRBJ2-1; 9 nucleotides match TRBD2. Per germline, CDR1 SGDLS and CDR2 YYNGEE. Trimming cost V 1 base and J 6 bases; bases outside gene matches: 5. The CDR3 runs 15 residues. CDR3 sequence: CASSVLAGLANEQFF. Here the CDR3 DNA reads TGTGCCAGCAGCGTACTAGCGGGGCTTGCCAATGAGCAGTTCTTC.

V is TRBV24-1 and J is TRBJ2-5; D uncertain. V was pared by 5 bases and J by 4 bases, with 13 bases between. The CDR3 sequence is 14 residues long. Germline-derived CDR1 and CDR2 are KGHDR and SFDVKD. CDR3 sequence reads: CATSGPSLRETQYF. DNA for the CDR3: TGTGCCACCAGTGGACCTTCTTTGAGAGAGACCCAGTACTTC.

This clone is a singleton in its sample. The gene calls are TRBV2 and TRBJ2-7; TRBD1 aligns across 7 bases. Germline lookup yields CDR1 SNHLY and CDR2 FYNNEI. CDR3 length: 13 residues. J gave up 9 bases and V 5 bases, and 10 bases lay outside the gene matches. The CDR3 reads CASSPNDRAGQYV. In DNA form, the CDR3 reads TGTGCCAGCAGTCCCAATGACAGGGCCGGGCAGTACGTC.

This chain joins TRBV6-2 or TRBV6-3 and TRBJ2-5, with D possibly matching TRBD2 (7 bases). Trimming shortened V by 2 bases and J by 4 bases, and 14 bases separated the two germline ends. This CDR3 region has 15 residues. From germline, CDR1 is MNHEY and CDR2 SVGEGT. The CDR3 DNA is TGTGCCAGCAGTTACGGCGGGGGAGGGGGAGAGACCCAGTACTTC. Amino acids: CASSYGGGGGETQYF.

CDR3 in amino acids: CASSARDSNQPQHF. CDR3 in DNA: TGTGCCAGCTCAGCCCGGGACAGCAATCAGCCCCAGCATTTT. The gene calls are TRBV18 and TRBJ1-5, with D perhaps TRBD1 (5 bases). The ends were cut back, 5 bases at V and 1 base at J, with 9 bases in the middle. The CDR3 contains 14 residues. Germline V CDR1 and CDR2: KGHSH, LQKENI.

This clone was counted between two and nine times. The V gene is TRBV20-1, the J gene TRBJ2-2; D is undetermined. CDR1 and CDR2 from the germline V gene are DFQATT and SNEGSKA (reference sequence). CDR3 length: 15 amino acids. Deletions cut 3 bases from V and 4 bases from J, with 15 bases between. In nucleotides, the CDR3 is TGCAGTGCTAGTAATGGCCTACCAGGCACCGGGGAGCTGTTTTTT. This gives the protein CSASNGLPGTGELFF.

The CDR3 sequence: CASSERGVGEKLFF. CDR3 sequence (DNA): TGTGCCAGCAGTGAACGGGGGGTAGGGGAAAAACTGTTTTTT. V is TRBV2 and J is TRBJ1-4; possibly TRBD1 for D (5 bases). The CDR3 sequence is 14 residues long. With 2 bases removed from V and 8 bases from J, the gap between germline ends came to 12 bases. Germline CDR1 reads SNHLY; CDR2 reads FYNNEI.

The chain links TRBV10-3 to TRBJ1-2; D is uncertain. Germline V gene data show CDR1 as ENHRY and CDR2 as SYGVKD. Between the trimmed V and J ends, which lost 4 bases and 3 bases, there was a span of 6 bases. The CDR3 consists of 12 residues. The CDR3 region has the DNA TGTGCCATCAGTGTCGATGACTATGGCTACACCTTC. This codes for CAISVDDYGYTF.

This clone was recorded only once. This chain uses TRBV11-1 with TRBJ1-2; the D is unclear. CDR1 and CDR2 from the germline V gene are SGHAT and FQDESV (reference sequence). The CDR3 length is 16 residues. Trimming stripped 5 bases from V and 0 bases from J, with 16 bases between. CDR3 nucleotides: TGTGCCAGCAGCCCAGATGGAGGAAGAGCTAACTATGGCTACACCTTC. This codes for CASSPDGGRANYGYTF. The whole variable domain, remainder taken from reference TRBV11-1 and TRBJ1-2, is EAEVAQSPRYKITEKSQAVAFWCDPISGHATLYWYRQILGQGPELLVQFQDESVVDDSQLPKDRFSAERLKGVDSTLKIQPAELGDSAMYLCASSPDGGRANYGYTFGSGTRLTVV.

The J gene is TRBJ2-5, the V gene TRBV19; weak D call: TRBD2 (5 bases). V dropped 3 bases and J dropped 9 bases, with 11 bases sitting between them. The CDR3 contains 12 residues. Germline CDR1 reads LNHDA; CDR2 reads SQIVND (reference sequence). CDR3 coding DNA: TGTGCCAGTAGTATCTCCTTCGGGGCCCAGTACTTC. Translated, it gives CASSISFGAQYF. The full variable domain, with the rest looked up from reference TRBV19 and TRBJ2-5, is DGGITQSPKYLFRKEGQNVTLSCEQNLNHDAMYWYRQDPGQGLRLIYYSQIVNDFQKGDIAEGYSVSREKKESFPLTVTSAQKNPTAFYLCASSISFGAQYFGPGTRLLVL.

The rearrangement uses TRBV27 and TRBJ2-2; D is unresolved. CDR1 MNHEY and CDR2 SMNVEV come from the germline V gene (reference sequence). V was clipped by 1 base and J by 3 bases, with 12 bases between them. The CDR3 extends over 16 amino acids. This CDR3 reads CASSLYGRLHTGELFF. Here the CDR3 DNA reads TGTGCCAGCAGTTTATACGGCAGGTTGCACACCGGGGAGCTGTTTTTT.

The chain has TRBV7-2 and TRBJ2-5; possibly TRBD1 for D (7 bases). The V end lost 0 bases, the J end lost 6 bases, and 11 bases lay between the germline ends. This CDR3 comprises 14 residues. CDR1 and CDR2 from the germline V gene are SGHTA and FQGNSA. This chain's CDR3 is CASSLAEGAKTQYF. The CDR3 DNA is TGTGCCAGCAGCTTAGCGGAGGGGGCGAAGACCCAGTACTTC.

The V gene is TRBV11-2, the J gene TRBJ2-5; D possibly corresponds to TRBD2 (7 bases). This CDR3 is 15 amino acids long. V lost 1 base to trimming and J lost 5 bases, with 14 bases between them. From germline, CDR1 is SGHAT and CDR2 FQNNGV. CDR3 nucleotides: TGTGCCAGCAGCTTAGGGTTAGGGGGAGGGGAGACCCAGTACTTC. It codes for CASSLGLGGGETQYF.

The chain combines TRBV4-1 with TRBJ1-3; no clear D. The CDR3 length is 12 residues. In germline, CDR1 is MGHRA, CDR2 YSYEKL. V lost 0 bases and J lost 4, with 1 base in between. In DNA, the CDR3 is TGCGCCAGCAGCCAAGAGGGAAACACCATATATTTT. Protein sequence: CASSQEGNTIYF.

In regard to this clone: This sample includes further DNA sequences coding for the same CDR3. The chain couples TRBV18 to TRBJ2-5; no definite D call. The length of the CDR3 is 11 residues. Per the germline V gene, CDR1 is KGHSH and CDR2 is LQKENI. V was pared by 3 bases and J by 2 bases, with 1 base between. The CDR3 here is CASSPQETQYF. The CDR3 coding sequence is TGTGCCAGCTCACCTCAAGAGACCCAGTACTTC.

This clone has more than one count but fewer than ten. The genes are TRBV2 and TRBJ2-6; 12 bases match TRBD1. The CDR3 extends over 17 amino acids. J lost 2 bases, V lost 8 bases, and 7 bases had no gene match. The germline CDR1 and CDR2 sequences are SNHLY and FYNNEI. Here the CDR3 reads CASQPGQGAPGANVLTF. The CDR3 region has the DNA TGTGCCAGCCAACCGGGACAGGGGGCGCCTGGGGCCAACGTCCTGACTTTC.

The CDR3 loop is CAWSWDRVWTEAFF. The CDR3 region has the DNA TGTGCCTGGAGTTGGGACAGGGTATGGACTGAAGCTTTCTTT. This sequence joins TRBV30 and TRBJ1-1; 9 nucleotides match TRBD1. The V gene end was trimmed by 2 bases and the J gene end by 5 bases; junction bases not matched to a gene: 6. Germline V CDR1 and CDR2: GTSNPN, SVGIG (reference sequence). This CDR3 contains 14 residues.

This clone was observed once. This chain joins TRBV27 and TRBJ2-1, with D maybe TRBD1 (6 bases). This CDR3 region has 13 residues. Trimming removed 5 bases at V and 10 bases at J, with 15 bases between. Germline V gene sequence: CDR1 MNHEY, CDR2 SMNVEV (reference sequence). This chain's CDR3 is CASSAQQGREQFF. The CDR3 DNA sequence: TGTGCCAGCAGTGCGCAACAGGGCAGGGAGCAGTTCTTC.

The chain links TRBV6-1 to TRBJ2-3; 16 nucleotides agree with TRBD2. From germline, CDR1 is MNHNS and CDR2 SASEGT. With 2 bases clipped from V and 5 bases from J, the junction kept 4 bases outside the gene matches. This CDR3 has 17 residues. Here the CDR3 reads CASSERGLAGGVDTQYF. For the CDR3, the DNA is TGTGCCAGCAGTGAACGGGGACTAGCGGGGGGGGTAGATACGCAGTATTTT.

V and J are TRBV18 and TRBJ1-1; 7 nucleotides agree with TRBD1. There are 13 residues in the CDR3. The junction had 10 bases not matched to a gene; V was cut back by 8 bases and J by 7 bases. In germline, CDR1 is KGHSH, CDR2 LQKENI. Here the CDR3 DNA reads TGTGCCAGCGCCCCGACAGGGACGGGTGAAGCTTTCTTT. Its protein is CASAPTGTGEAFF.

This chain links TRBV24-1 with TRBJ2-5; TRBD2 matches 12 bases. The CDR3 loop spans 17 amino acids. V lost 4 bases, J lost 3 bases, and 8 bases stayed unmatched. The V gene's germline CDR1 is KGHDR and CDR2 SFDVKD. The CDR3 nucleotides are TGTGCCACCAGTGACGCCTTACTAGCGGGGGGAAAAGAGACCCAGTACTTC. Its translation: CATSDALLAGGKETQYF.

This chain joins TRBV30 and TRBJ2-7; unclear D gene. Germline V CDR1 and CDR2: GTSNPN, SVGIG (reference sequence). CDR3 length equals 13 residues. Trimming stripped 0 bases from V and 6 bases from J, with 12 bases between. The CDR3 region is CAWSVPPAFEQYV. CDR3 DNA sequence: TGTGCCTGGAGTGTACCCCCAGCCTTCGAGCAGTACGTC.

The chain carries TRBV9 and TRBJ1-4, with D possibly matching TRBD1 (5 bases). V was clipped by 4 bases and J by 7 bases, with 14 bases between them. Germline values: CDR1 SGDLS, CDR2 YYNGEE. The CDR3 is made up of 14 amino acids. Here the CDR3 reads CASSTASGFEKLFF. For the CDR3, the DNA is TGTGCCAGCAGCACCGCCTCAGGGTTTGAAAAACTGTTTTTT.

J is TRBJ1-5 and V is TRBV28; TRBD1 might be the D (6 bases). The CDR3 spans 15 residues. The V end was cut by 7 bases, the J end by 2 bases, with 15 bases between. Germline assignment: CDR1 MDHEN and CDR2 SYDVKM. CDR3 in DNA: TGTGCCAGCACTCATGGGGGCGGGGGCAATCAGCCCCAGCATTTT. This sequence encodes CASTHGGGGNQPQHF.